This T cell receptor beta chain was obtained from a study of beta chain features in type 1 diabetes. For the study at large: The samples had around 100 million sorted cells examined in all.

cDNA synthesis used the whole RNA isolate, giving expressed TCRB sequences. This table comes from immunoSEQ multiplex PCR, and its TCRdb copy is limited to in-frame clones, with some not included. The data hold around 250,000 clones, with 25% to 30% observed a single time. About this clone: The target antigen is unknown.

General study results and limits: Among type 1 diabetes patients, VDJ junctions had fewer insertions and more deletions. In the patient group, naive, central memory and Treg TCRB repertoires seemed more alike than in the healthy donor group. All four CD4+ subsets from Type 1 diabetes patients carried moderately but significantly shorter TCRB CDR3s.

Germline CDR1 and CDR2: SQVTM and ANQGSEA. J was trimmed by 1 base and V by 8 bases; bases with no gene match: 7. The CDR3 sequence is 13 residues long. The V gene is TRBV29-1, the J gene TRBJ1-1; 7 bases align to TRBD1. This TCR was sampled from a young man in good health. The material sequenced was central memory CD4+ T cells from blood. CDR3 region: CSFNRGQNTEAFF. The CDR3 coding sequence is TGCAGCTTTAACAGGGGTCAGAACACTGAAGCTTTCTTT. The full variable domain, with the rest looked up from reference TRBV29-1 and TRBJ1-1, is SAVISQKPSRDICQRGTSLTIQCQVDSQVTMMFWYRQQPGQSLTLIATANQGSEATYESGFVIDKFPISRPNLTFSTLTVSNMSPEDSSIYLCSFNRGQNTEAFFGQGTRLTVV.